Below are 18 T cell receptor beta chains sequenced from a single sample in a study of CD8 T cells in Susac syndrome. The authors reverse transcribed 0.5 to 1 ug RNA with random hexamers. TCRdb recomputed calls from the immunoSEQ multiplex PCR reads with MiXCR, one row per CDR3 protein. This table holds approximately 100,000 distinct CDR3 sequences, about 95% found once. Sequences were obtained from CD4+ T cells from PBMCs. The receptors here all came from a human donor in good health.

V is TRBV7-2 and J is TRBJ2-4; 7 nucleotides agree with TRBD1. This CDR3 comprises 16 residues. V shed 1 base, J shed 1 base, and the junction held 4 bases outside the gene matches. CDR1 SGHTA and CDR2 FQGNSA come from the germline V gene. In DNA, the CDR3 is TGTGCCAGCAGCTTAGGACAGGGTAGGGCCAAAAACATTCAGTACTTC. This gives the protein CASSLGQGRAKNIQYF.

The CDR3 here is CSVARVAGADTQYF. CDR3 sequence (DNA): TGCAGCGTCGCTCGAGTAGCGGGAGCAGATACGCAGTATTTT. This chain joins TRBV29-1 and TRBJ2-3, with TRBD2 matching over 9 bases. The CDR3 length is 14 residues. In germline, CDR1 is SQVTM, CDR2 ANQGSEA. Trimming at V came to 6 bases and at J to 4 bases, leaving 8 bases not matched to a gene.

Regarding this clonotype: The junction does not match germline at one end; this may be a read error. The chain couples TRBV6-2 or TRBV6-3 to TRBJ2-7; D gene unclear. Germline lookup yields CDR1 MNHEY and CDR2 SVGEGT. CDR3 length equals 14 residues. The DNA of the CDR3 is TGTACCAGCAGTTACTCGGTCCAAGATCTCGAGCAGTACTTC. It codes for CTSSYSVQDLEQYF.

The chain employs TRBV24-1 and TRBJ1-2, with D possibly TRBD1 on 6 matching bases. This CDR3 has 14 amino acids. In germline, CDR1 is KGHDR, CDR2 SFDVKD. V lost 3 bases and J lost 7, with 14 bases in between. CDR3 bases: TGTGCCACCAGTGATAATACTCAGGGGTTTGGCTACACCTTC. Protein sequence: CATSDNTQGFGYTF.

The chain recombines TRBV29-1 with TRBJ1-1; D remains ambiguous. In germline, CDR1 is SQVTM, CDR2 ANQGSEA. V lost 7 bases and J 2 bases, leaving 11 bases between the germline ends. The CDR3 extends over 12 amino acids. The CDR3 DNA sequence: TGCAGCGCCAGCAGGCCAAACACTGAAGCTTTCTTT. Its protein is CSASRPNTEAFF.

The chain carries TRBV3-1 and TRBJ2-3; 8 bases line up with TRBD2. The trim removed 6 bases at V and 8 bases at J, leaving 4 bases unmatched. The CDR3 totals 12 residues. CDR1 is LGHDT and CDR2 is YNNKEL in the germline V gene (reference sequence). The CDR3, as DNA: TGTGCCAGCAGTATCGGGACTAGTACGCAGTATTTT. It is translated as CASSIGTSTQYF.

This clonotype was found a few times. The chain has TRBV29-1 and TRBJ2-7, with 12 positions matching TRBD2. After removal of 2 bases from V and 0 bases from J, the junction contained 5 bases not matched to a gene. Germline CDR1 is SQVTM and CDR2 is ANQGSEA. The CDR3 contains 16 residues. Here the CDR3 DNA reads TGCAGCGTTGAATCGGGACTAGCGGGTGCCTCCTACGAGCAGTACTTC. This codes for CSVESGLAGASYEQYF.

The rearrangement links TRBV7-9 to TRBJ1-2, with D unresolved. The germline CDR1 and CDR2 sequences are SEHNR and FQNEAQ (reference sequence). Trimming shortened V by 2 bases and J by 4 bases, and 8 bases separated the two germline ends. This CDR3 is 13 amino acids long. As DNA, the CDR3 is TGTGCCAGCAGCTTAAGGGAAGGCTATGGCTACACCTTC. This gives the protein CASSLREGYGYTF.

V and J are TRBV12-3 or TRBV12-4 and TRBJ2-3; no reliable D call. The CDR3 spans 13 residues. Trimming took 2 bases from V and 6 from J, leaving 9 bases between them. The CDR3 region has the DNA TGTGCCAGCAGTTTACGATCTTTGGATACGCAGTATTTT. Translated: CASSLRSLDTQYF.

The rearrangement links TRBV29-1 to TRBJ1-2, with 8 positions matching TRBD1. V lost 4 bases and J lost 3; bases outside the gene matches: 1. The CDR3 loop spans 12 amino acids. CDR1 and CDR2 (germline): SQVTM, ANQGSEA. The CDR3 nucleotides read TGCAGCGTTGTACAGGGGGACTATGGCTACACCTTC. It specifies CSVVQGDYGYTF.

The chain combines TRBV29-1 with TRBJ2-7; 8 bases align to TRBD1. Germline lookup yields CDR1 SQVTM and CDR2 ANQGSEA. V was clipped by 7 bases and J by 5 bases; unmatched bases: 10. There are 13 residues in the CDR3. The CDR3 sequence: CSALDRVTHEQYF. DNA for the CDR3: TGCAGCGCCCTGGACAGGGTCACCCACGAGCAGTACTTC.

The V call is TRBV29-1, the J call TRBJ2-5, with D perhaps being TRBD1 or TRBD2 (6 bases each). CDR3 size: 13 residues. Germline V gene sequence: CDR1 SQVTM, CDR2 ANQGSEA. Deletions cut 4 bases from V and 4 bases from J, with 13 bases between. The CDR3 coding sequence is TGCAGCGTTGGCGGGGACACCCGAGAGACCCAGTACTTC. Amino acids: CSVGGDTRETQYF.

The chain couples TRBV7-2 to TRBJ2-7; 7 bases line up with TRBD1. From germline, CDR1 is SGHTA and CDR2 FQGNSA. The V segment lost 5 bases and the J segment 0 bases; nucleotides outside the gene matches: 4. CDR3 size: 14 residues. CDR3 loop: CASSQQGSSYEQYF. The CDR3 nucleotides are TGTGCCAGCAGCCAACAGGGGAGCTCCTACGAGCAGTACTTC.

This sequence joins TRBV2 and TRBJ1-4; D perhaps matches TRBD1 (5 bases). The CDR3 is 14 amino acids. The ends were cut back, 6 bases at V and 0 bases at J, with 8 bases in the middle. Germline loops: CDR1 SNHLY, CDR2 FYNNEI. The CDR3 DNA sequence: TGTGCCAGCAGCCGACAGCCAACTAATGAAAAACTGTTTTTT. Translating gives CASSRQPTNEKLFF.

J is TRBJ1-1 and V is TRBV29-1, with D tentatively TRBD1 (6 bases). The CDR3 is 13 amino acids. The germline gives CDR1 SQVTM, CDR2 ANQGSEA. Trimming removed 7 bases at V and 2 bases at J, with 14 bases between. The DNA for the CDR3 is TGCAGCGACACGGGGGCCTTCAACACTGAAGCTTTCTTT. Residues: CSDTGAFNTEAFF.

This sequence joins TRBV20-1 and TRBJ2-2; D is perhaps TRBD1 (5 bases). V was pared by 4 bases and J by 1 base, with 10 bases between. Germline CDR1 is DFQATT and CDR2 is SNEGSKA (reference sequence). The CDR3 runs 14 residues. The CDR3 protein is CSAKGQGNTGELFF. Written as DNA, the CDR3 is TGCAGTGCTAAGGGGCAGGGGAACACCGGGGAGCTGTTTTTT.

The CDR3: CASSWSGTNEKLFF. In DNA form, the CDR3 reads TGTGCCAGCAGCTGGTCAGGGACTAATGAAAAACTGTTTTTT. The chain combines TRBV7-9 with TRBJ1-4; maybe TRBD1 (5 bases). The length of the CDR3 is 14 residues. V dropped 4 bases and J dropped 2 bases, with 8 bases sitting between them. Looked up from germline, CDR1 is SEHNR and CDR2 is FQNEAQ (reference sequence).

V usage is TRBV6-4 and J usage is TRBJ2-5, with D unclear. The CDR3 length is 14 residues. V dropped 3 bases and J dropped 2 bases, with 10 bases sitting between them. The germline V gene has CDR1 MRHNA and CDR2 SNTAGT. The CDR3 loop is CASSERANQETQYF. The DNA of the CDR3 is TGTGCCAGCAGTGAGAGAGCAAATCAAGAGACCCAGTACTTC.